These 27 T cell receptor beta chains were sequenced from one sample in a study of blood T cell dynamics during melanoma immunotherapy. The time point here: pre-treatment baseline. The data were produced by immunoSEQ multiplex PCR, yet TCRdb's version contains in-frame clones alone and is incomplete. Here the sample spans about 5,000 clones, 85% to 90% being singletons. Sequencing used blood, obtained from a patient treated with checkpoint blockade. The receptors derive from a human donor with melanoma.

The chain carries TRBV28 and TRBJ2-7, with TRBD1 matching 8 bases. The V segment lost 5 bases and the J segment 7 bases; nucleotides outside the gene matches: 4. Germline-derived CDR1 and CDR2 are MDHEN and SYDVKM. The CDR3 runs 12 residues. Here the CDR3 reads CASSITGGEQYF. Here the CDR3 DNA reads TGTGCCAGCAGTATAACAGGGGGGGAGCAGTACTTC.

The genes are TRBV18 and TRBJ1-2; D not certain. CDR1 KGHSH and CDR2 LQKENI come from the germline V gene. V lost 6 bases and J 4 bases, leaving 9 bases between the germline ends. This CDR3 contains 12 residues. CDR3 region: CASSTASYGYTF. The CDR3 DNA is TGTGCCAGCTCCACCGCCTCCTATGGCTACACCTTC.

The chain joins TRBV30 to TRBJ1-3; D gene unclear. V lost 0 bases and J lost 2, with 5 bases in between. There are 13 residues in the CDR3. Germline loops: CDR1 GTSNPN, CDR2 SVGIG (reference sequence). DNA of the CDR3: TGTGCCTGGAGTGTAACAGCTGGAAACACCATATATTTT. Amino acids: CAWSVTAGNTIYF.

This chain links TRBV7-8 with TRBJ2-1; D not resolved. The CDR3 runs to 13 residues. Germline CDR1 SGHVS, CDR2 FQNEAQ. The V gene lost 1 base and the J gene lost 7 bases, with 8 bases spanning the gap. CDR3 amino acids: CASSLGRTNEQFF. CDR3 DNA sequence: TGTGCCAGCAGCTTAGGCAGAACGAATGAGCAGTTCTTC.

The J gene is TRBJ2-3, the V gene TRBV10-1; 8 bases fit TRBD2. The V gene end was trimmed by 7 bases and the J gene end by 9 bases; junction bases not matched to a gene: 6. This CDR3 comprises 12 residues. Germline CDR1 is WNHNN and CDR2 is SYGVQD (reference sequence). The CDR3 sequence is CASKTERGTQYF. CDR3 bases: TGCGCCAGCAAAACCGAGCGGGGGACGCAGTATTTT.

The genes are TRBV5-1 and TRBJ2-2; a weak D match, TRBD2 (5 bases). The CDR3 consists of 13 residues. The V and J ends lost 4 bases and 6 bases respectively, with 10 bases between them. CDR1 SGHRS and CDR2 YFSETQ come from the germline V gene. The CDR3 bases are TGCGCCAGCAGCACCCTACTAGCCGGGGAGCTGTTTTTT. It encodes CASSTLLAGELFF.

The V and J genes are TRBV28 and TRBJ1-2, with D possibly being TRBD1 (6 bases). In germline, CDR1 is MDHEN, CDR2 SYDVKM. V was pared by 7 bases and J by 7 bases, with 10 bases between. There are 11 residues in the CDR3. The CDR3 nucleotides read TGTGCCAGCACAAACAGGGTTGGCTACACCTTC. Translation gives CASTNRVGYTF.

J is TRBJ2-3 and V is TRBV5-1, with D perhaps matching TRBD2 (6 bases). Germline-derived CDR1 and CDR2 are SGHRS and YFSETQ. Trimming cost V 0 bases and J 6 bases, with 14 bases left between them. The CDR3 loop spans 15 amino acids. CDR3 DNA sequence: TGCGCCAGCAGCTTGGTGGGACCGGGGGTGGATACGCAGTATTTT. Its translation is CASSLVGPGVDTQYF.

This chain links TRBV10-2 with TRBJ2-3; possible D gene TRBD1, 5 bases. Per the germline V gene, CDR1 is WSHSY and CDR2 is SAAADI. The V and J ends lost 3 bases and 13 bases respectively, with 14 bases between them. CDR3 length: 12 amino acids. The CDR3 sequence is CASSEGGAREYF. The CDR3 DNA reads TGCGCCAGCAGTGAAGGCGGAGCCAGGGAGTATTTT.

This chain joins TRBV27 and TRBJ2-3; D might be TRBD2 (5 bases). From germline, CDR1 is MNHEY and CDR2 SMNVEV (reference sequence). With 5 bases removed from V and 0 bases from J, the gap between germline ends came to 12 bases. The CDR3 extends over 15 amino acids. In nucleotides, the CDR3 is TGTGCCAGCAGTCCGGACTTGCCCAGCACAGATACGCAGTATTTT. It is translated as CASSPDLPSTDTQYF.

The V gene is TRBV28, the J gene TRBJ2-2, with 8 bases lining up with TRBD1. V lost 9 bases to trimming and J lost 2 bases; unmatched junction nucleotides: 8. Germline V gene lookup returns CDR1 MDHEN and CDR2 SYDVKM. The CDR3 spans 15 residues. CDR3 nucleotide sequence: TGTGCCAGTCAGACAGGGGCCTTCAACACCGGGGAGCTGTTTTTT. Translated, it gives CASQTGAFNTGELFF.

Written as DNA, the CDR3 is TGTGCCAGCAGCCTTAGGGGGAGGTTTGAAAAACTGTTTTTT. This codes for CASSLRGRFEKLFF. V gene TRBV7-8 combines with J gene TRBJ1-4; TRBD1 is a possible D gene (6 bases). Trimming pared 5 bases from V and 7 bases from J, leaving 14 bases between. The CDR3 consists of 14 residues. Germline V gene data show CDR1 as SGHVS and CDR2 as FQNEAQ. Supplemented by reference TRBV7-8 and TRBJ1-4, the full variable domain reads GAGVSQSPRYKVAKRGQDVALRCDPISGHVSLFWYQQALGQGPEFLTYFQNEAQLDKSGLPSDRFFAERPEGSVSTLKIQRTQQEDSAVYLCASSLRGRFEKLFFGSGTQLSVL.

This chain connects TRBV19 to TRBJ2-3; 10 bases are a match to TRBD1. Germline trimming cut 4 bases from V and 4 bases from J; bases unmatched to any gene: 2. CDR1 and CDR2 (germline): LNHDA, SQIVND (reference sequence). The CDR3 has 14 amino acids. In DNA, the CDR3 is TGTGCCAGTAGTAGGGACAGGGGACCAGATACGCAGTATTTT. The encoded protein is CASSRDRGPDTQYF.

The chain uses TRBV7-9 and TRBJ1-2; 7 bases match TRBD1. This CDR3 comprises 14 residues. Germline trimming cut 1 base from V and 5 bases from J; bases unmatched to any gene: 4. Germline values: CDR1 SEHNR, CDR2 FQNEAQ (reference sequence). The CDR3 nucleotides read TGTGCCAGCAGCTTAGACGGGACAGCATATGGCTACACCTTC. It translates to CASSLDGTAYGYTF.

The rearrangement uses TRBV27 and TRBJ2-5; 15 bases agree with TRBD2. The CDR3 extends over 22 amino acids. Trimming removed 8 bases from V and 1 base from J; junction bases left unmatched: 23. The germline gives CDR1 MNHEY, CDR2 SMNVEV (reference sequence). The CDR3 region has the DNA TGTGCCAGCTCGATAAGACAGGGCATCGGGACTAGCGGGAGGAACCTCCAAGAGACCCAGTACTTC. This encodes CASSIRQGIGTSGRNLQETQYF.

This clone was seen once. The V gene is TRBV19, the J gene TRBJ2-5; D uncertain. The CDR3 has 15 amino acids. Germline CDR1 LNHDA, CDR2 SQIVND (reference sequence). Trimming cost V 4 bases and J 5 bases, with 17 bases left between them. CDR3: CASSTNDQMRETQYF. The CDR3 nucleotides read TGTGCCAGTAGTACGAATGACCAGATGCGGGAGACCCAGTACTTC. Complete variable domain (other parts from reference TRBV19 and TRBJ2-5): DGGITQSPKYLFRKEGQNVTLSCEQNLNHDAMYWYRQDPGQGLRLIYYSQIVNDFQKGDIAEGYSVSREKKESFPLTVTSAQKNPTAFYLCASSTNDQMRETQYFGPGTRLLVL.

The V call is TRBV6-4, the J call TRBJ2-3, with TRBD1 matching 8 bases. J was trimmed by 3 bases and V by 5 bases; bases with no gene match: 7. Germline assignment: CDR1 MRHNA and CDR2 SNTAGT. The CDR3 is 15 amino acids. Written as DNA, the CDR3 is TGTGCCAGCAGTCCCGGACAGGGAAGGACAGATACGCAGTATTTT. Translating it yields CASSPGQGRTDTQYF.

The CDR3 DNA is TGTGCCAGCAGTTACTCCGGGTCTGGAAACACCATATATTTT. This sequence encodes CASSYSGSGNTIYF. This chain connects TRBV6-6 to TRBJ1-3; D ambiguous. CDR1 MNHNY and CDR2 SVGAGI come from the germline V gene (reference sequence). V lost 0 bases and J lost 1, with 4 bases in between. The CDR3 loop spans 14 amino acids.

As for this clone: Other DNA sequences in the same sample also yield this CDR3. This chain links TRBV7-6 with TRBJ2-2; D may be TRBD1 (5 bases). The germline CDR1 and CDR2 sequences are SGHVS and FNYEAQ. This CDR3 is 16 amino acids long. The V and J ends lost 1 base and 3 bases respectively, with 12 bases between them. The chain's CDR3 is CASSLGIRDYTGELFF. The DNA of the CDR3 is TGTGCCAGCAGCTTAGGGATCAGGGATTACACCGGGGAGCTGTTTTTT.

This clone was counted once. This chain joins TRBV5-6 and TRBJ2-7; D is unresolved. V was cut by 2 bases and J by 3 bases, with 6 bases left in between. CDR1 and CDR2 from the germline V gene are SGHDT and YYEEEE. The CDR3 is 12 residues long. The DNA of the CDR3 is TGTGCCAGCAGCTTACCACTCTACGAGCAGTACTTC. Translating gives CASSLPLYEQYF. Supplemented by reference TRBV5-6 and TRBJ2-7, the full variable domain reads DAGVTQSPTHLIKTRGQQVTLRCSPKSGHDTVSWYQQALGQGPQFIFQYYEEEERQRGNFPDRFSGHQFPNYSSELNVNALLLGDSALYLCASSLPLYEQYFGPGTRLTVT.

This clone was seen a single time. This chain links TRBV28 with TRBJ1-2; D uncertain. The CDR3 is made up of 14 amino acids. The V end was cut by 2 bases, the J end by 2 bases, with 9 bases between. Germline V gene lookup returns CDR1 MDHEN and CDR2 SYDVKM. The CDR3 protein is CASSLGSGNYGYTF. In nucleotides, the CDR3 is TGTGCCAGCAGTTTAGGCTCGGGGAACTATGGCTACACCTTC.

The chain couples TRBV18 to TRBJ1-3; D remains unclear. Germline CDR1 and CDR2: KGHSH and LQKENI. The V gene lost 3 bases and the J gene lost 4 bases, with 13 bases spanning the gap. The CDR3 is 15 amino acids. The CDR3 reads CASSPERAGGNTIYF. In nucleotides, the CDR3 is TGTGCCAGCTCACCGGAAAGGGCAGGAGGAAACACCATATATTTT.

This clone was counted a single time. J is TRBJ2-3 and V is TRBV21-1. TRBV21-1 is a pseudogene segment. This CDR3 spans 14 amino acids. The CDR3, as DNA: TGTGCCAGCATCGAGACCGAGAGTGGAGATACGCAGTATTTT. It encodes CASIETESGDTQYF.

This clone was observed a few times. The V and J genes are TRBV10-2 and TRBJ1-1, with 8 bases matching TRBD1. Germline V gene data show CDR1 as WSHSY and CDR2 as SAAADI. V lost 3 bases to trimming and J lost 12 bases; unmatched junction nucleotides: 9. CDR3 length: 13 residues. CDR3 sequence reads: CASSEGTGYGTFF. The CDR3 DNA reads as TGCGCCAGCAGTGAAGGGACAGGCTACGGGACTTTCTTT.

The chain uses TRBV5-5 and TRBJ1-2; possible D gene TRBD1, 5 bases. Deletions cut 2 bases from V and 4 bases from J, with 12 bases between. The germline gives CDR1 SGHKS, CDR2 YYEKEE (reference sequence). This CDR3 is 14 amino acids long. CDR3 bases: TGTGCCAGCAGCTTCGGAGTGGGGGGCTATGGCTACACCTTC. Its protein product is CASSFGVGGYGYTF.

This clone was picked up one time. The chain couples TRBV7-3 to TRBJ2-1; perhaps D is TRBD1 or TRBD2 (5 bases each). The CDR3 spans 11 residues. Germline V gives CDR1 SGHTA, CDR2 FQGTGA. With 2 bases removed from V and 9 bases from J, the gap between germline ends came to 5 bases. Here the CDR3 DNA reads TGTGCCAGCAGCTTAGGGGGTGAGCAGTTCTTC. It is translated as CASSLGGEQFF.

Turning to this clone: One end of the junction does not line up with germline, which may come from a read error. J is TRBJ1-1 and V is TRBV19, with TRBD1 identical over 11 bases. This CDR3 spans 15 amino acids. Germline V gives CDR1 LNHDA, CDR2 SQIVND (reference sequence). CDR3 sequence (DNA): TGTGCGAGTACCGGGACAGGGGGTGTAAATACTGAAGCTTTCTTT. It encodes CASTGTGGVNTEAFF. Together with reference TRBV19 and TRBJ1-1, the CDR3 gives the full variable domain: DGGITQSPKYLFRKEGQNVTLSCEQNLNHDAMYWYRQDPGQGLRLIYYSQIVNDFQKGDIAEGYSVSREKKESFPLTVTSAQKNPTAFYLCASTGTGGVNTEAFFGQGTRLTVV.